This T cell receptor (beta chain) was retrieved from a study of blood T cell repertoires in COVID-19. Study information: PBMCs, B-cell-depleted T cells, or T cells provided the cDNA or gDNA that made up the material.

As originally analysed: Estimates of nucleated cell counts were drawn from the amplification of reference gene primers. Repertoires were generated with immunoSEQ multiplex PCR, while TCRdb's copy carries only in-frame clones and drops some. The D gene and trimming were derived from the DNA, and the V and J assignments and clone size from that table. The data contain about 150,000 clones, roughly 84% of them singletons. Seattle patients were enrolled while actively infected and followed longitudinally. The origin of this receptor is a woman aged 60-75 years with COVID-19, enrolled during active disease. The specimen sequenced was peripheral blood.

CDR3 in DNA: TGCGCCAGCAGCTCTACTAGCGGGGGTTACAATGAGCAGTTCTTC. Protein sequence: CASSSTSGGYNEQFF. This chain joins TRBV5-1 and TRBJ2-1, with 11 bases that match TRBD2. The CDR3 totals 15 residues. In germline, CDR1 is SGHRS, CDR2 YFSETQ. J lost 4 bases, V lost 3 bases, and 3 bases had no gene match.